This T cell receptor beta chain was recovered during a study of blood T cell repertoires in COVID-19. Looking at the study overall: Italy, Spain and the United States were the sources of the convalescent and acute COVID-19 samples. PBMCs, B-cell-depleted T cells, or T cells provided the cDNA or gDNA that made up the material.

CDR1 MNHEY and CDR2 SMNVEV come from the germline V gene (reference sequence). Trimming took 5 bases from V and 5 from J; bases not matched to a gene: 6. The CDR3 sequence is 15 residues long. Methods used by the authors: Cell counts per sample came from amplifying reference gene primers. This table comes from immunoSEQ multiplex PCR, and its TCRdb copy is limited to in-frame clones, with some not included. V and J calls and clone size come straight from that table; D and trimming were deduced from the DNA. The sample includes some 60,000 clones, around 87% of them seen just once. V is TRBV27 and J is TRBJ1-4; 9 nucleotides line up with TRBD1. Sequencing used peripheral blood. This receptor was obtained from a man aged 70-80 years with acute or convalescent COVID-19. The CDR3 loop reads CASSRRQGENEKLFF. CDR3 bases: TGTGCCAGCAGTAGGCGACAGGGGGAGAATGAAAAACTGTTTTTT.